A single sample gave rise to the 25 T cell receptor beta chains below, sequenced in a study of T-cell reconstitution after alpha-beta-depleted transplantation in children. Using unique molecular identifiers, the investigators prepared the TCRbeta library. TCRdb processed the PCR reads anew with MiXCR; each CDR3 protein has one entry. The sample yields approximately 650,000 distinct CDR3 sequences, under 15% seen once. The sample was PBMCs, taken before TCRalphabeta/CD19-depleted stem cell transplant. The receptor source for this set is a girl aged 2-15 years with congenital amegakaryocytic thrombocytopenia, due to receive a stem cell transplant.

The table lists this clonotype with many counts. In DNA, the CDR3 is TGTGCCAGCAGCTTGTTGGTCTATCCCGTTAAAAACATTCAGTACTTC. Translation gives CASSLLVYPVKNIQYF. The genes are TRBV5-8 and TRBJ2-4; no definite D call. This CDR3 is 16 amino acids long. Trimming cost V 1 base and J 4 bases, with 15 bases left between them. In germline, CDR1 is SGHTS, CDR2 YDEGEE. Full variable domain (remainder filled in from reference TRBV5-8 and TRBJ2-4): EAGVTQSPTHLIKTRGQQATLRCSPISGHTSVYWYQQALGLGLQFLLWYDEGEERNRGNFPPRFSGRQFPNYSSELNVNALELEDSALYLCASSLLVYPVKNIQYFGAGTRLSVL.

This sequence joins TRBV12-3 or TRBV12-4 and TRBJ2-3; TRBD2 might be the D (5 bases). The CDR3 is 15 amino acids. With 4 bases removed from V and 0 bases from J, the gap between germline ends came to 11 bases. CDR3 coding DNA: TGTGCCAGCAGTTCCTTTAGCGTTAGCACAGATACGCAGTATTTT. The encoded protein is CASSSFSVSTDTQYF.

This clonotype was found a few times. The gene calls are TRBV11-2 and TRBJ1-1; perhaps TRBD1 as D (5 bases). The V gene lost 5 bases and the J gene lost 7 bases, with 17 bases spanning the gap. This CDR3 is 14 amino acids long. CDR1 is SGHAT and CDR2 is FQNNGV in the germline V gene. The CDR3 sequence is CASSPESTGFEAFF. CDR3 nucleotide sequence: TGTGCCAGCAGCCCCGAAAGTACAGGTTTTGAAGCTTTCTTT.

This clonotype was observed a few times. This CDR3 reads CASSSRLAGFGQYF. DNA of the CDR3: TGTGCCAGCAGCTCTCGACTAGCGGGATTTGGGCAGTACTTC. This chain joins TRBV14 and TRBJ2-7; 11 bases align to TRBD2. This CDR3 region has 14 residues. V lost 5 bases and J lost 9; bases outside the gene matches: 9. Germline loops: CDR1 SGHDN, CDR2 FVKESK.

The genes are TRBV2 and TRBJ2-3, with D perhaps matching TRBD2 (6 bases). The CDR3 extends over 12 amino acids. Germline assignment: CDR1 SNHLY and CDR2 FYNNEI. V was pared by 6 bases and J by 4 bases, with 8 bases between. CDR3 protein: CASRAGPDTQYF. The CDR3 DNA follows: TGTGCCAGCAGGGCGGGACCAGATACGCAGTATTTT.

This clonotype was counted ten times or more. The V and J genes are TRBV9 and TRBJ1-2, with D possibly TRBD1 on 5 matching bases. The length of the CDR3 is 15 residues. Germline V gene data show CDR1 as SGDLS and CDR2 as YYNGEE. V lost 4 bases and J 0 bases, leaving 13 bases between the germline ends. CDR3 residues: CASSPPGIANYGYTF. CDR3 coding DNA: TGTGCCAGCAGCCCTCCAGGGATCGCTAACTATGGCTACACCTTC.

The chain employs TRBV5-8 and TRBJ1-1; D ambiguous. V was shortened by 6 bases and J by 3 bases, with 18 bases between the two germline ends. Germline V gene sequence: CDR1 SGHTS, CDR2 YDEGEE. The CDR3 spans 15 residues. In DNA form, the CDR3 reads TGTGCCAGCAATGATCATAGGGCGATGGACACTGAAGCTTTCTTT. Protein product: CASNDHRAMDTEAFF.

This clonotype was recorded a few times. The V and J genes are TRBV4-1 and TRBJ1-2; D gene unclear. Germline lookup yields CDR1 MGHRA and CDR2 YSYEKL. Trimming cost V 1 base and J 3 bases, with 18 bases left between them. The CDR3 extends over 17 amino acids. CDR3 nucleotides: TGCGCCAGCAGCCAAGTCTCAACGGTTGGGTCTGACTATGGCTACACCTTC. Its protein is CASSQVSTVGSDYGYTF.

This clonotype was seen more than once but under ten times. V gene TRBV6-5 combines with J gene TRBJ1-2; D remains unclear. Germline CDR1 reads MNHEY; CDR2 reads SVGAGI. With 0 bases removed from V and 2 bases from J, the gap between germline ends came to 7 bases. This CDR3 spans 14 amino acids. The CDR3 loop is CASSYSPDNYGYTF. The CDR3, as DNA: TGTGCCAGCAGTTACTCCCCAGACAACTATGGCTACACCTTC.

This clonotype has just a few counts. This chain's CDR3 is CATSRTTSGDPIDTQYF. The CDR3 coding sequence is TGTGCCACCAGCAGAACTACTAGCGGGGACCCGATAGATACGCAGTATTTT. The rearrangement links TRBV15 to TRBJ2-3, with 10 bases matching TRBD2. The CDR3 covers 17 residues. Germline V gene lookup returns CDR1 LNHNV and CDR2 YYDKDF (reference sequence). Trimming cost V 2 bases and J 5 bases; bases outside gene matches: 10.

This clonotype has a count of ten or more. The DNA of the CDR3 is TGTGCCAGCAGCTGGGGAGTGTACAATGAGCAGTTCTTC. Translation: CASSWGVYNEQFF. The chain combines TRBV5-7 with TRBJ2-1, with a possible D match to TRBD2 (5 bases). TRBV5-7 counts as an open reading frame of uncertain function. The CDR3 consists of 13 residues. V was clipped by 3 bases and J by 4 bases, with 8 bases between them.

The V call is TRBV5-6, the J call TRBJ2-5; D remains unclear. Trimming stripped 2 bases from V and 4 bases from J, with 15 bases between. CDR1 is SGHDT, CDR2 YYEEEE, per germline. This CDR3 spans 15 amino acids. The DNA for the CDR3 is TGTGCCAGCAGCTTCATTTCGGCCCCCCTAGAGACCCAGTACTTC. This translates into CASSFISAPLETQYF.

The CDR3 sequence is CASSRQYEQYF. CDR3 nucleotides: TGTGCCAGCAGCCGGCAGTACGAGCAGTACTTC. The rearrangement joins TRBV21-1 to TRBJ2-7. TRBV21-1 represents a pseudogene. This CDR3 spans 11 amino acids.

This clonotype was recorded at least ten times. The rearrangement links TRBV3-1 to TRBJ2-1; D ambiguous. CDR1 and CDR2 from the germline V gene are LGHDT and YNNKEL (reference sequence). Trimming left V 2 bases short and J 6 bases short, with 5 bases between. The CDR3 loop spans 12 amino acids. CDR3 amino acids: CASSQFGNEQFF. DNA of the CDR3: TGTGCCAGCAGCCAATTTGGCAATGAGCAGTTCTTC.

This clonotype appeared a few times. The CDR3, as DNA: TGTGCCAGCAGTTTTTGGACGGTGGGGTCCTACGAGCAGTACTTC. Protein sequence: CASSFWTVGSYEQYF. The chain recombines TRBV28 with TRBJ2-7; no definite D call. Germline CDR1 reads MDHEN; CDR2 reads SYDVKM. The CDR3 spans 15 residues. With 3 bases removed from V and 1 base from J, the gap between germline ends came to 13 bases.

V usage is TRBV20-1 and J usage is TRBJ2-1; 11 bases are a match to TRBD2. The CDR3 totals 14 residues. Looked up from germline, CDR1 is DFQATT and CDR2 is SNEGSKA (reference sequence). Unmatched junction bases numbered 8, after V lost 6 bases and J lost 7 bases. The CDR3 spells CSAATSGIINEQFF. For the CDR3, the DNA is TGCAGTGCCGCGACTAGCGGGATAATAAATGAGCAGTTCTTC.

This clonotype was seen repeatedly, ten times or more. The chain recombines TRBV29-1 with TRBJ1-1, with D unresolved. The CDR3 consists of 12 residues. V lost 6 bases, J lost 2 bases, and 10 bases lay in between. CDR1 is SQVTM, CDR2 ANQGSEA, per germline. CDR3 sequence (DNA): TGCAGCGTCGCAATGACAAACACTGAAGCTTTCTTT. It yields the protein CSVAMTNTEAFF.

This chain links TRBV12-3 or TRBV12-4 with TRBJ2-5; D could derive from TRBD1 or TRBD2 (5 bases each). The CDR3 covers 15 residues. V lost 6 bases, J lost 5 bases, and 19 bases lay in between. The CDR3 spells CASSPRGDSGETQYF. CDR3 DNA: TGTGCCAGCAGCCCAAGGGGAGATTCAGGGGAGACCCAGTACTTC.

A word on this clonotype: The junction does not match germline at one end; this may be a read error. The J gene is TRBJ2-5, the V gene TRBV20-1; 16 bases agree with TRBD2. The CDR3 sequence is 16 residues long. Germline values: CDR1 DFQATT, CDR2 SNEGSKA (reference sequence). DNA for the CDR3: TGCTGTGCTAGAGGGACTAGCGGGAGGGCTCGGGAGACCCAGTACTTC. Protein product: CCARGTSGRARETQYF.

This clonotype was seen a few times. The rearrangement uses TRBV20-1 and TRBJ2-5; D is possibly TRBD2 (6 bases). Germline CDR1 is DFQATT and CDR2 is SNEGSKA (reference sequence). The CDR3 length is 14 residues. V was cut by 5 bases and J by 3 bases, with 16 bases left in between. The chain's CDR3 is CSASRLETKETQYF. The CDR3 nucleotides read TGCAGTGCTTCCAGACTAGAGACGAAAGAGACCCAGTACTTC.

V usage is TRBV12-3 or TRBV12-4 and J usage is TRBJ2-6; D is unclear. Trimming removed 1 base at V and 0 bases at J, with 13 bases between. The CDR3 sequence is 18 residues long. CDR3 nucleotides: TGTGCCAGCAGTTTAGTTCGGAAGCTTAGCTCTGGGGCCAACGTCCTGACTTTC. It is translated as CASSLVRKLSSGANVLTF.

The table lists this clonotype with many counts. The chain is built from TRBV29-1 and TRBJ2-7; perhaps D is TRBD1 or TRBD2 (5 bases each). V was pared by 6 bases and J by 5 bases, with 11 bases between. Germline CDR1 and CDR2: SQVTM and ANQGSEA. This CDR3 has 11 amino acids. The CDR3 bases are TGCAGCGTGGGGGAAACCCACGAGCAGTACTTC. Residues: CSVGETHEQYF.

This clonotype was seen at least ten times. The chain recombines TRBV20-1 with TRBJ2-2; maybe TRBD2 (5 bases). CDR1 DFQATT and CDR2 SNEGSKA come from the germline V gene (reference sequence). The CDR3 has 13 amino acids. V gave up 3 bases and J gave up 8 bases, with 13 bases separating them. The CDR3 is CSASRDRWGELFF. The CDR3 DNA sequence: TGCAGTGCTAGCCGGGATCGGTGGGGGGAGCTGTTTTTT.

Only a few counts were recorded for this clonotype. The chain is built from TRBV20-1 and TRBJ1-5; a weak D match, TRBD1 (6 bases). This CDR3 is built from 15 residues. In germline, CDR1 is DFQATT, CDR2 SNEGSKA (reference sequence). V was cut by 2 bases and J by 3 bases, with 14 bases left in between. The CDR3 is CSARSPGADNQPQHF. The CDR3 DNA reads TGCAGTGCTAGATCCCCGGGGGCCGACAATCAGCCCCAGCATTTT.

This sequence joins TRBV4-2 and TRBJ1-4, with D hard to call. This CDR3 region has 13 residues. From germline, CDR1 is LGHNA and CDR2 YNFKEQ. V shed 0 bases and J shed 10 bases, with 9 bases lying between them. The CDR3 protein is CASSQDVDRKLFF. The CDR3 region has the DNA TGTGCCAGCAGCCAAGATGTTGACCGAAAACTGTTTTTT.